This passage covers 25 T cell receptor beta chains from one sample sequenced in a study of blood T cell repertoires in COVID-19. TCRdb's table, derived via immunoSEQ multiplex PCR, lists solely in-frame clones and lacks some. The table has roughly 100,000 clones, 71% seen once. The specimen was peripheral blood. Receptors originate from a human donor with acute or convalescent COVID-19. The donor label of this sample is uncertain.

This clone was seen a few times. The chain couples TRBV4-1 to TRBJ2-4; 12 bases are a match to TRBD2. After removal of 2 bases from V and 9 bases from J, the junction contained 8 bases not matched to a gene. Germline V gene data show CDR1 as MGHRA and CDR2 as YSYEKL. The CDR3 has 16 amino acids. CDR3: CASSQLRLAGAGIQYF. The CDR3 bases are TGCGCCAGCAGCCAACTCAGACTAGCGGGGGCGGGCATTCAGTACTTC.

The CDR3 nucleotides are TGTGCCTGGAACTTACAGGGCACAGATACGCAGTATTTT. It encodes CAWNLQGTDTQYF. V and J are TRBV30 and TRBJ2-3; D possibly corresponds to TRBD1 (5 bases). The CDR3 is made up of 13 amino acids. Germline loops: CDR1 GTSNPN, CDR2 SVGIG (reference sequence). Trimming removed 4 bases from V and 1 base from J, with 9 bases in between.

The chain uses TRBV2 and TRBJ1-2; D is possibly TRBD1 (6 bases). Trimming removed 5 bases from V and 8 bases from J, with 15 bases in between. The CDR3 runs to 13 residues. In germline, CDR1 is SNHLY, CDR2 FYNNEI. This CDR3 reads CASSLTGLSGYTF. CDR3 coding DNA: TGTGCCAGCAGTCTCACAGGGCTCTCCGGCTACACCTTC. Based on the CDR3 plus reference TRBV2 and TRBJ1-2, the full variable domain is EPEVTQTPSHQVTQMGQEVILRCVPISNHLYFYWYRQILGQKVEFLVSFYNNEISEKSEIFDDQFSVERPDGSNFTLKIRSTKLEDSAMYFCASSLTGLSGYTFGSGTRLTVV.

This clone occurred a few times. Written as DNA, the CDR3 is TGTGCCAGCAGCCAGAATAGACCAGGGTCTGTATCCTACGAGCAGTACTTC. Protein product: CASSQNRPGSVSYEQYF. The chain uses TRBV7-2 and TRBJ2-7; perhaps TRBD1 as D (5 bases). The CDR3 is made up of 17 amino acids. Germline CDR1 and CDR2: SGHTA and FQGNSA. With 5 bases removed from V and 1 base from J, the gap between germline ends came to 21 bases.

This rearrangement joins TRBV5-1 to TRBJ2-3; no reliable D call. Germline V gene lookup returns CDR1 SGHRS and CDR2 YFSETQ. Between the trimmed V and J ends, which lost 0 bases and 6 bases, there was a span of 11 bases. This CDR3 has 14 amino acids. CDR3 amino acids: CASSLGKNADTQYF. The CDR3 DNA is TGCGCCAGCAGCTTGGGAAAAAACGCGGATACGCAGTATTTT.

This clone is deemed medium-sized (0.01 to 0.1%). The chain carries TRBV3-1 (or the pseudogene TRBV3-2) and TRBJ2-7, with 11 bases lining up with TRBD2. The CDR3 has 16 residues. J lost 3 bases, V lost 1 base, and 5 bases had no gene match. Germline V gene sequence: CDR1 LGHDT, CDR2 YNNKEL (reference sequence). CDR3 loop: CASSQGASGGNYEQYF. For the CDR3, the DNA is TGTGCCAGCAGCCAAGGAGCTAGCGGGGGGAACTACGAGCAGTACTTC.

The chain combines TRBV2 with TRBJ1-2; maybe TRBD1 (5 bases). CDR1 is SNHLY, CDR2 FYNNEI, per germline. The CDR3 spans 13 residues. Deletions cut 6 bases from V and 4 bases from J, with 12 bases between. CDR3 protein: CASSLTDGYGYTF. Here the CDR3 DNA reads TGTGCCAGCAGCCTGACAGATGGCTATGGCTACACCTTC.

V is TRBV10-2 and J is TRBJ1-1, with TRBD1 matching over 7 bases. The junction had 7 bases not matched to a gene; V was cut back by 0 bases and J by 0 bases. Germline loops: CDR1 WSHSY, CDR2 SAAADI. The CDR3 covers 17 residues. The CDR3 DNA reads as TGCGCCAGCAGTGAGTCTAGGGGGCGCCGAATGAACACTGAAGCTTTCTTT. As protein: CASSESRGRRMNTEAFF.

There are a few counts of this clone. This rearrangement joins TRBV6-5 to TRBJ2-3, with 8 bases aligning to TRBD2. CDR3 length: 16 residues. CDR1 MNHEY and CDR2 SVGAGI come from the germline V gene. V shed 0 bases and J 5 bases; nucleotides not matched to a gene: 7. The CDR3 loop is CASSYSIGGAKDTQYF. In nucleotides, the CDR3 is TGTGCCAGCAGTTACTCGATCGGGGGGGCCAAAGATACGCAGTATTTT.

V and J are TRBV14 and TRBJ2-7, with 11 nucleotides matching TRBD1. The CDR3 is 15 residues long. Germline CDR1 reads SGHDN; CDR2 reads FVKESK. With V trimmed by 5 bases and J by 3 bases, 6 bases remained unmatched. This CDR3 is CASSGTGGLSYEQYF. CDR3 nucleotide sequence: TGTGCCAGCAGCGGGACAGGGGGTCTCAGCTACGAGCAGTACTTC.

V is TRBV2 and J is TRBJ2-3; possibly TRBD2 for D (5 bases). This CDR3 contains 13 residues. Per the germline V gene, CDR1 is SNHLY and CDR2 is FYNNEI. Trimming stripped 6 bases from V and 2 bases from J, with 9 bases between. The CDR3 protein is CASSREYTDTQYF. The CDR3 nucleotides are TGTGCCAGCAGCCGGGAATACACAGATACGCAGTATTTT.

The V gene is TRBV4-2, the J gene TRBJ1-2; 8 nucleotides line up with TRBD1. The CDR3 is 17 residues long. Germline V gene data show CDR1 as LGHNA and CDR2 as YNFKEQ. V shed 2 bases and J 2 bases; nucleotides not matched to a gene: 10. CDR3 residues: CASSQRQDRVGNYGYTF. In nucleotides, the CDR3 is TGTGCCAGCAGCCAACGACAGGACAGGGTAGGGAACTATGGCTACACCTTC.

The V and J genes are TRBV6-6 and TRBJ2-5; 8 bases are a match to TRBD2. Trimming at V came to 6 bases and at J to 1 base, leaving 7 bases not matched to a gene. The CDR3 extends over 15 amino acids. Germline V gene sequence: CDR1 MNHNY, CDR2 SVGAGI (reference sequence). CDR3 sequence: CASRTNSGAQETQYF. The CDR3 DNA reads TGTGCCAGCAGAACCAATAGCGGGGCCCAAGAGACCCAGTACTTC.

The chain links TRBV24-1 to TRBJ1-1, with 8 bases fitting TRBD1. Trimming removed 9 bases from V and 4 bases from J; junction bases left unmatched: 6. Germline CDR1 is KGHDR and CDR2 is SFDVKD. This CDR3 comprises 13 residues. The CDR3 nucleotides are TGTGCCACCTCGAAGACAGGGGCCACTGAAGCTTTCTTT. This translates into CATSKTGATEAFF.

The chain carries TRBV6-6 and TRBJ1-3; 9 bases line up with TRBD1. The V and J ends lost 7 bases and 4 bases, in that order; junction bases with no gene match: 8. This CDR3 comprises 15 residues. CDR1 and CDR2 (germline): MNHNY, SVGAGI (reference sequence). The DNA of the CDR3 is TGTGCCAGCAATACTGGACAGGGGTGGGGAAACACCATATATTTT. Translated, it gives CASNTGQGWGNTIYF.

This chain connects TRBV29-1 to TRBJ1-4; a possible D gene is TRBD1 (6 bases). Germline CDR1 and CDR2: SQVTM and ANQGSEA. This CDR3 has 14 residues. Trimming stripped 6 bases from V and 4 bases from J, with 15 bases between. CDR3 bases: TGCAGCGTAACCCTAACAGGGTTTAATGAAAAACTGTTTTTT. Translated, it gives CSVTLTGFNEKLFF.

V usage is TRBV30 and J usage is TRBJ1-6; 10 positions agree with TRBD1. This CDR3 is built from 16 residues. Germline V lookup: CDR1 GTSNPN, CDR2 SVGIG (reference sequence). Germline trimming cut 1 base from V and 0 bases from J; bases unmatched to any gene: 0. The chain's CDR3 is CAWSGTGGSYNSPLHF. The DNA of the CDR3 is TGTGCCTGGAGTGGGACAGGGGGCTCCTATAATTCACCCCTCCACTTT.

This chain joins TRBV2 and TRBJ1-5; unclear D gene. Deletions cut 8 bases from V and 0 bases from J, with 11 bases between. CDR1 is SNHLY, CDR2 FYNNEI, per germline. CDR3 length: 14 residues. The CDR3 spells CASHRDSSNQPQHF. For the CDR3, the DNA is TGTGCCAGCCACCGAGACTCTAGCAATCAGCCCCAGCATTTT.

The chain is built from TRBV27 and TRBJ2-7; TRBD2 might be the D (6 bases). Trimming cost V 3 bases and J 6 bases, with 18 bases left between them. Germline V gene data show CDR1 as MNHEY and CDR2 as SMNVEV (reference sequence). The CDR3 extends over 15 amino acids. CDR3 in DNA: TGTGCCAGCAGTTTTCGAGGTGCGGGGTCAGGCGAGCAGTACGTC. It encodes CASSFRGAGSGEQYV.

This clone was recorded many times. The chain combines TRBV28 with TRBJ2-3, with 7 bases identical to TRBD1. The CDR3 sequence is 17 residues long. Trimming at V came to 3 bases and at J to 2 bases, leaving 11 bases not matched to a gene. CDR1 and CDR2 (germline): MDHEN, SYDVKM. This CDR3 reads CASSFNRDSHTTDTQYF. The DNA for the CDR3 is TGTGCCAGCAGTTTCAACCGGGACAGCCACACCACAGATACGCAGTATTTT.

The chain recombines TRBV5-1 with TRBJ1-2; no clear D. Trimming pared 1 base from V and 8 bases from J, leaving 18 bases between. The CDR3 length is 15 residues. Germline CDR1 is SGHRS and CDR2 is YFSETQ. This CDR3 reads CASSLWESPWRGYTF. CDR3 DNA: TGCGCCAGCAGCTTGTGGGAGTCCCCTTGGAGGGGCTACACCTTC.

This chain joins TRBV5-5 and TRBJ2-2; weak D call: TRBD1 (6 bases). Germline lookup yields CDR1 SGHKS and CDR2 YYEKEE (reference sequence). The CDR3 is 19 residues long. The V and J ends lost 6 bases and 1 base respectively, with 25 bases between them. The CDR3 loop is CASTTLPTQGPRNTGELFF. In DNA, the CDR3 is TGTGCCAGCACCACACTACCAACACAGGGACCGCGGAACACCGGGGAGCTGTTTTTT.

The J gene is TRBJ1-6, the V gene TRBV4-1; maybe TRBD1 (5 bases). V was shortened by 0 bases and J by 6 bases, with 6 bases between the two germline ends. CDR3 length: 14 amino acids. The germline V gene encodes CDR1 MGHRA and CDR2 YSYEKL. CDR3 loop: CASSQDRGNSPLHF. The CDR3 DNA sequence: TGCGCCAGCAGCCAAGATAGGGGTAATTCACCCCTCCACTTT.

This rearrangement joins TRBV2 to TRBJ2-5; 7 bases are shared with TRBD1. V was pared by 6 bases and J by 3 bases, with 4 bases of the junction left unmatched. Germline values: CDR1 SNHLY, CDR2 FYNNEI. The CDR3 covers 13 residues. The CDR3, as DNA: TGTGCCAGCAGCGCAACAGGGGAAGAGACCCAGTACTTC. It specifies CASSATGEETQYF.

The chain links TRBV27 to TRBJ2-7, with 7 bases that match TRBD1. The junction had 8 bases not matched to a gene; V was cut back by 4 bases and J by 5 bases. The CDR3 has 14 residues. Germline-derived CDR1 and CDR2 are MNHEY and SMNVEV (reference sequence). Here the CDR3 reads CASSSAGGFDEQYF. CDR3 DNA: TGTGCCAGCAGTTCGGCAGGGGGTTTCGACGAGCAGTACTTC.